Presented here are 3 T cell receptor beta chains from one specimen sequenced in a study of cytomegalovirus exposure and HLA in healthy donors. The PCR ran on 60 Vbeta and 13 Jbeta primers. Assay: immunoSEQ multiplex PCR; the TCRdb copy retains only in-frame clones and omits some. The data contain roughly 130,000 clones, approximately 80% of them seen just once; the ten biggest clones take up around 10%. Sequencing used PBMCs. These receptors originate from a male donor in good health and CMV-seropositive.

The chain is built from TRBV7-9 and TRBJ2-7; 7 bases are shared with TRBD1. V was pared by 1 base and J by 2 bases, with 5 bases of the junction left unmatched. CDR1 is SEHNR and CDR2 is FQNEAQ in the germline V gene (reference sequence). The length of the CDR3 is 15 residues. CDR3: CASSLGDRATYEQYF. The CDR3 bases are TGTGCCAGCAGCTTAGGGGACAGAGCGACCTACGAGCAGTACTTC.

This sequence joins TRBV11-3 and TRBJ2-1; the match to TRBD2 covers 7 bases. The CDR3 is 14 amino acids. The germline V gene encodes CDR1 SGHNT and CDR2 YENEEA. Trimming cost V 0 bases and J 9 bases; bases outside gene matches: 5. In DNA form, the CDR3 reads TGTGCCAGCAGCTTAGATCCTGCTAGCGGTGAGCAGTTCTTC. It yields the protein CASSLDPASGEQFF.

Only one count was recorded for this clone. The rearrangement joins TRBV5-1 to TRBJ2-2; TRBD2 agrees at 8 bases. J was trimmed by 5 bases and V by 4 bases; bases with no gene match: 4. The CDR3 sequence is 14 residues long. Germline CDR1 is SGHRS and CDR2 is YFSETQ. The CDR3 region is CASSGREGTGELFF. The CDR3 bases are TGCGCCAGCAGCGGCCGGGAGGGTACCGGGGAGCTGTTTTTT. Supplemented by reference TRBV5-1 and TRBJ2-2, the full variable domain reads KAGVTQTPRYLIKTRGQQVTLSCSPISGHRSVSWYQQTPGQGLQFLFEYFSETQRNKGNFPGRFSGRQFSNSRSEMNVSTLELGDSALYLCASSGREGTGELFFGEGSRLTVL.